This TCR beta chain originates from a study of blood T cell repertoires in COVID-19. V shed 0 bases, J shed 1 base, and the junction held 14 bases outside the gene matches. Germline lookup yields CDR1 LGHNA and CDR2 YNFKEQ. CDR3 length: 22 residues. Clones were read by immunoSEQ multiplex PCR, and TCRdb kept only the in-frame ones, dropping some. This sample has 200,000 to 250,000 clones, with 88% found just once. The sequenced sample consisted of PBMCs or T cells enriched from blood (not recorded which). The rearrangement links TRBV4-2 to TRBJ2-3, with TRBD2 identical over 15 bases. The receptor was derived from a woman younger than 45 who had recovered from COVID-19. The CDR3 reads CASSQDGRTSGGAWGGTDTQYF. The CDR3, as DNA: TGTGCCAGCAGCCAAGATGGAAGGACTAGCGGGGGGGCTTGGGGTGGCACAGATACGCAGTATTTT.